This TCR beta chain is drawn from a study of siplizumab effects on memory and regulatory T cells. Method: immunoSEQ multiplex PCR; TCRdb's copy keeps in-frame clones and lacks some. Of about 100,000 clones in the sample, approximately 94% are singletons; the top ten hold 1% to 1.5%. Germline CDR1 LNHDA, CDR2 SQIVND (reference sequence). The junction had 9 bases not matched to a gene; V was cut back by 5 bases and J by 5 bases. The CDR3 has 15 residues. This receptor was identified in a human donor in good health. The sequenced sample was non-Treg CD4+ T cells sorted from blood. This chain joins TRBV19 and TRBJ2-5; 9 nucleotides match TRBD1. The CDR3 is CASSGTGGTGETQYF. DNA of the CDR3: TGTGCCAGTAGTGGCACAGGGGGCACGGGGGAGACCCAGTACTTC. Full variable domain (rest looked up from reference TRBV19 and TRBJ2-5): DGGITQSPKYLFRKEGQNVTLSCEQNLNHDAMYWYRQDPGQGLRLIYYSQIVNDFQKGDIAEGYSVSREKKESFPLTVTSAQKNPTAFYLCASSGTGGTGETQYFGPGTRLLVL.